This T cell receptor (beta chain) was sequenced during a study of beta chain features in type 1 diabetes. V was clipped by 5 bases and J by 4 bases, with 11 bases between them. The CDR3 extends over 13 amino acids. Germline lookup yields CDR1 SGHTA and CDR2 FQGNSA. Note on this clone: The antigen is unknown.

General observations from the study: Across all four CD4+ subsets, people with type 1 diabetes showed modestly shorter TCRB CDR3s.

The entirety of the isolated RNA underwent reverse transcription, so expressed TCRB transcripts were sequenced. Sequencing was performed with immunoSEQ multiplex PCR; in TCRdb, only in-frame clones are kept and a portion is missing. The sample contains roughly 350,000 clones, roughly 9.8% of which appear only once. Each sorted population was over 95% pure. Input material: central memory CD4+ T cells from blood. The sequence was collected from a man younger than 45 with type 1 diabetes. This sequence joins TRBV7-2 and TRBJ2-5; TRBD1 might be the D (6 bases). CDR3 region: CASSPQGGETQYF. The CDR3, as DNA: TGTGCCAGCAGCCCCCAAGGGGGAGAGACCCAGTACTTC.